The clone carrying this T cell receptor (beta chain) was seen a few times. The source of the sample is a study of shared T cell receptors in the human thymus. The CDR3 runs 12 residues. With 4 bases clipped from V and 11 bases from J, the junction kept 7 bases outside the gene matches. Germline V gene sequence: CDR1 GTSNPN, CDR2 SVGIG (reference sequence). Sequencing used immunoSEQ multiplex PCR; TCRdb keeps in-frame clones, though not all of them. The repertoire holds approximately 660,000 clones, with around 89% as singletons. These data were also reused for a study on human thymus T cells. That work contributes: Thymus tissue was removed during corrective cardiac surgery. Across thymic and blood repertoires, the usage of V and J genes appeared to be biased. The related literature has documented a marked overlap of thymic repertoires among unrelated individuals.

Sequencing used thymocytes. This receptor was obtained from a boy less than two years old with a congenital heart defect. This chain uses TRBV30 with TRBJ1-3; 8 bases map to TRBD1. CDR3 nucleotides: TGTGCCTGGACGGACAGGGTAAGAGCCATATATTTT. Protein: CAWTDRVRAIYF.